This T cell receptor beta chain was documented in a study of T-cell reconstitution after alpha-beta-depleted transplantation in children. Points from the study as a whole: About two months after transplant, alpha-beta T cells reportedly came from several hundred expanded graft clones.

Comment on this clonotype: Its target is unknown.

TCRbeta library preparation incorporated unique molecular identifiers. One entry per CDR3 protein results from TCRdb running MiXCR on the PCR reads. The sample has about 420,000 distinct CDR3 sequences; 15% to 20% are singletons. CDR1 and CDR2 (germline): MNHEY, SVGAGI. The CDR3 contains 17 residues. Between the trimmed V and J ends, which lost 4 bases and 1 base, there was a span of 17 bases. Specimen: PBMCs, mostly from graft donor cells, collected 360 days after TCRalphabeta/CD19-depleted stem cell transplant. The V gene is TRBV6-5, the J gene TRBJ1-3, with D hard to call. The receptor comes from a boy under two years old who had a stem cell transplant for Wiskott-Aldrich syndrome, so the T cells may come from the graft donor. CDR3 loop: CASSSTRHRGSGNTIYF. The CDR3 bases are TGTGCCAGCAGTTCCACCAGACATCGGGGTTCTGGAAACACCATATATTTT.